Presented here are 25 T cell receptor beta chains from one specimen sequenced in a study of tumor-infiltrating lymphocytes in primary liver carcinoma. Unsorted bulk tissue of about 18-32 mg yielded co-extracted RNA and DNA. A constant-region primer primed TCR beta cDNA synthesis from 400 to 550 ng of total RNA. Library construction for TCR beta comprised three nested multiplex PCR rounds performed with slightly modified ARM-PCR. Two initial PCR rounds of ten to eleven cycles each paired TRBV1-TRBV30 forward primers with a C-beta reverse primer. TCRdb re-analysed the multiplex PCR reads in MiXCR, keeping a single row per CDR3 protein. The sample includes 90,000 to 110,000 distinct CDR3 sequences, roughly 85% of them seen just once. Sequencing input: liver tumor tissue from sampling region 3. Specified subset: tumor region T3, left-lateral pole. The receptors here all came from a man in his forties or fifties with primary liver carcinoma and hepatitis B virus infection.

This chain uses TRBV6-1 with TRBJ1-3; D unclear. Trimming took off 10 bases at V and 9 bases at J, with 19 bases between the two ends. Germline CDR1 and CDR2: MNHNS and SASEGT. The CDR3 has 13 amino acids. The CDR3 DNA reads as TGTGCCACCTATATAAAGGGAAATGCCACCATATATTTT. It translates to CATYIKGNATIYF.

The gene calls are TRBV11-2 and TRBJ2-7; D possibly corresponds to TRBD1 (5 bases). Looked up from germline, CDR1 is SGHAT and CDR2 is FQNNGV. The CDR3 length is 14 residues. V was pared by 4 bases and J by 12 bases, with 22 bases between. CDR3 nucleotide sequence: TGTGCCAGCAGCTCTAACAGGAACCCCTACGAGTTGTACTTC. It translates to CASSSNRNPYELYF.

About this clonotype itself: This clone may be a read error of a much larger clone one base away. V is TRBV30 and J is TRBJ2-2; TRBD1 matches at 9 bases. CDR1 is GTSNPN, CDR2 SVGIG, per germline (reference sequence). The CDR3 is 15 amino acids. The chain's CDR3 is CAWPGQGINTGELLF. The CDR3, as DNA: TGTGCCTGGCCCGGACAGGGGATAAACACCGGGGAGCTGCTTTTT.

The chain combines TRBV11-1 with TRBJ2-4; 10 bases match TRBD2. The CDR3 has 17 amino acids. Germline lookup yields CDR1 SGHAT and CDR2 FQDESV (reference sequence). Here the CDR3 DNA reads TGTGCAAGTAGCTTTCCCGGGACTAGCGAGACCGAAAACATTCAGTACTTC. Translating gives CASSFPGTSETENIQYF.

The chain is built from TRBV29-1 and TRBJ1-2; D not resolved. CDR1 and CDR2 from the germline V gene are SQVTM and ANQGSEA. The CDR3 totals 10 residues. The CDR3 is CNTQDGGYTF. CDR3 sequence (DNA): TGCAACACTCAGGATGGAGGCTACACCTTC. The full variable domain, completed using reference TRBV29-1 and TRBJ1-2, is SAVISQKPSRDICQRGTSLTIQCQVDSQVTMMFWYRQQPGQSLTLIATANQGSEATYESGFVIDKFPISRPNLTFSTLTVSNMSPEDSSIYLCNTQDGGYTFGSGTRLTVV.

Turning to this clonotype: A read error is likely, as this CDR3 ends without the conserved phenylalanine or tryptophan. This chain uses TRBV4-1 with TRBJ1-5; D is uncertain. CDR3 length equals 16 residues. Trimming removed 7 bases at V and 2 bases at J, with 18 bases between. The germline CDR1 and CDR2 sequences are MGHRA and YSYEKL. The CDR3 sequence: CASIPVERVGNQPQHV. In nucleotides, the CDR3 is TGCGCCAGCATCCCCGTTGAGAGGGTTGGCAATCAGCCCCAGCATGTT.

This clonotype appeared once. An end of the junction differs from the germline gene, which may be a read error. This sequence joins TRBV4-2 and TRBJ2-1; 8 bases agree with TRBD1. Germline assignment: CDR1 LGHNA and CDR2 YNFKEQ. The CDR3 is 15 residues long. DNA for the CDR3: TGCGCCAGCAGCCAACATTTCGGACAGGGAATTGAGCAGTTCTTC. This encodes CASSQHFGQGIEQFF.

Comment on this clonotype: One end of the junction does not line up with germline, which may come from a read error. The CDR3 region has the DNA TGTGCCAGAAGCTTAGGCCTGACCGCTGAAGCTTTCTTT. Translating it yields CARSLGLTAEAFF. The genes are TRBV11-2 and TRBJ1-1; D is unresolved. The CDR3 covers 13 residues. Per germline, CDR1 SGHAT and CDR2 FQNNGV.

Comment on this clonotype: The junction departs from the called germline gene at one end, perhaps through a read error. This rearrangement joins TRBV6-2 or TRBV6-3 to TRBJ2-4; TRBD2 agrees at 11 bases. Germline CDR1 and CDR2: MNHEY and SVGEGT. The CDR3 contains 16 residues. The CDR3 here is CVSSPSGRRAKNIQYF. The DNA of the CDR3 is TGTGTCAGCTCCCCTAGCGGGAGGAGAGCCAAAAACATTCAGTACTTC.

This chain links TRBV12-3 or TRBV12-4 with TRBJ2-7; 9 bases fit TRBD2. The CDR3 consists of 16 residues. As DNA, the CDR3 is TGTGACAGGAGTACCCCCGGAGGGAGCGGGAGGAACGAGCAGTACTTC. Residues: CDRSTPGGSGRNEQYF.

This clonotype has a count of ten or more. This chain joins TRBV28 and TRBJ2-7; a possible D gene is TRBD1 (6 bases). V was pared by 6 bases and J by 8 bases, with 11 bases between. Germline V gene sequence: CDR1 MDHEN, CDR2 SYDVKM. The CDR3 consists of 11 residues. CDR3 nucleotides: TGTGCCAGCAGCACTCAGGGGAAGCAGTACTTC. Translating gives CASSTQGKQYF.

This clonotype was detected only once. J is TRBJ2-1 and V is TRBV5-4; tentatively, D is TRBD1 or TRBD2 (5 bases each). Between the trimmed V and J ends, which lost 4 bases and 4 bases, there was a span of 21 bases. CDR1 and CDR2 (germline): SGHNT, YYREEE (reference sequence). CDR3 length equals 17 residues. As DNA, the CDR3 is TGTGCCAGCAGCAGGACGACTAACGGCAGGGCTTACAATGAGCAGTTCTTC. Protein product: CASSRTTNGRAYNEQFF.

As concerns this clonotype: The junction shows a germline mismatch at one end, possibly a read error. The chain links TRBV6-5 to TRBJ2-3; D possibly corresponds to TRBD2 (7 bases). The CDR3 runs to 17 residues. The V gene's germline CDR1 is MNHEY and CDR2 SVGAGI. CDR3 DNA sequence: TGTGCCGGCAGTTCAGTCCCCCTAAGGGGGGGGACAGATACGCAGTATTTT. This gives the protein CAGSSVPLRGGTDTQYF.

Turning to this clonotype: Relative to the germline gene, one junction end is altered; a read error may explain this. The chain has TRBV29-1 and TRBJ1-1; 7 positions agree with TRBD1. This CDR3 is 14 amino acids long. Germline V gene sequence: CDR1 SQVTM, CDR2 ANQGSEA. The CDR3, as DNA: TGCATCGTTGAAGGCTGGACAGGAGGCACTGAAGCTCTCTTT. This gives the protein CIVEGWTGGTEALF.

The genes are TRBV6-5 and TRBJ1-5, with TRBD1 matching over 8 bases. Germline trimming cut 4 bases from V and 7 bases from J; bases unmatched to any gene: 9. CDR3 length: 15 residues. Germline V CDR1 and CDR2: MNHEY, SVGAGI. CDR3 region: CASSSGQEVGQPQHF. For the CDR3, the DNA is TGTGCCAGCAGTTCGGGACAGGAGGTGGGACAGCCCCAGCATTTT.

The chain links TRBV18 to TRBJ2-1, with 8 bases that match TRBD2. V shed 10 bases, J shed 7 bases, and the junction held 15 bases outside the gene matches. The CDR3 length is 15 residues. Germline CDR1 reads KGHSH; CDR2 reads LQKENI. The DNA of the CDR3 is TGTGCCAACTGCACCGGGACTAGTCAATGGAATGAGCAGTTCTTC. Its translation is CANCTGTSQWNEQFF.

This clonotype was recorded a few times. The V call is TRBV4-1, the J call TRBJ1-2; D is perhaps TRBD1 (6 bases). V was cut by 6 bases and J by 4 bases, with 21 bases left in between. This CDR3 has 16 residues. Germline lookup yields CDR1 MGHRA and CDR2 YSYEKL. In DNA form, the CDR3 reads TGCGCCAGCAGTCCGTCCCGGGACAAGGGGAGCTATGGCTACACCTTC. Translated, it gives CASSPSRDKGSYGYTF.

The chain links TRBV6-1 to TRBJ1-1; the D is unclear. The germline CDR1 and CDR2 sequences are MNHNS and SASEGT. Trimming took 5 bases from V and 4 from J, leaving 17 bases between them. The CDR3 extends over 15 amino acids. This CDR3 is CASSPRAAGSTEAFF. DNA of the CDR3: TGTGCCAGCAGTCCTAGGGCCGCGGGTAGCACTGAAGCTTTCTTT.

As concerns this clonotype: The junction departs from germline at one end; a sequencing error may be responsible. The rearrangement uses TRBV5-1 and TRBJ2-3; D is unresolved. Germline V gene data show CDR1 as SGHRS and CDR2 as YFSETQ. The CDR3 runs 14 residues. CDR3 sequence reads: CASSQEWLADTQCF. The CDR3 DNA sequence: TGCGCCAGCAGCCAAGAGTGGTTGGCAGATACGCAGTGTTTT.

The chain has TRBV14 and TRBJ1-1; no definite D call. Germline-derived CDR1 and CDR2 are SGHDN and FVKESK. This CDR3 comprises 15 residues. V was trimmed by 4 bases and J by 13 bases, leaving 25 bases between them. Here the CDR3 DNA reads TGTGCCAGCAGCCCCAGACTTGGGGTAGGCACTGGAGTTTTCTTT. It translates to CASSPRLGVGTGVFF. Filled out from reference TRBV14 and TRBJ1-1, the complete variable domain reads EAGVTQFPSHSVIEKGQTVTLRCDPISGHDNLYWYRRVMGKEIKFLLHFVKESKQDESGMPNNRFLAERTGGTYSTLKVQPAELEDSGVYFCASSPRLGVGTGVFFGQGTRLTVV.

To note about this clonotype: The final CDR3 position lacks the conserved phenylalanine or tryptophan, pointing to a likely read error. This sequence joins TRBV11-2 and TRBJ2-6, with D perhaps being TRBD1 or TRBD2 (5 bases each). Per germline, CDR1 SGHAT and CDR2 FQNNGV. V lost 8 bases, J lost 4 bases, and 18 bases lay in between. The CDR3 runs 16 residues. The CDR3 protein is CASSGDVVAGANVLTI. CDR3 in DNA: TGTGCCAGCTCCGGGGACGTAGTCGCCGGGGCCAACGTCCTGACTATC.

Worth noting for this clonotype: The junction and the germline gene differ at one end; a read error may be behind it. The chain uses TRBV4-2 and TRBJ2-6, with a possible D match to TRBD1 (6 bases). This CDR3 has 15 residues. CDR1 LGHNA and CDR2 YNFKEQ come from the germline V gene. CDR3 sequence: CASSRQGSGANILTF. CDR3 coding DNA: TGTGCCAGCAGTCGTCAGGGGTCCGGGGCCAACATCCTGACTTTC.

The chain employs TRBV11-2 and TRBJ2-1, with unresolved D. The CDR3 is made up of 14 amino acids. Per the germline V gene, CDR1 is SGHAT and CDR2 is FQNNGV. Trimming removed 2 bases from V and 9 bases from J, with 14 bases in between. The CDR3 DNA sequence: TGTGCCAGCAGCTTAAGCGTCCCGAACACTGAGCAGTTCTTC. Translating gives CASSLSVPNTEQFF.

Of note for this clonotype: The junction departs from the called germline gene at one end, perhaps through a read error. The rearrangement uses TRBV19 and TRBJ2-1; 12 nucleotides line up with TRBD2. CDR3 length: 16 residues. Germline CDR1 is LNHDA and CDR2 is SQIVND (reference sequence). Here the CDR3 DNA reads TGTGCCGGTAGTCCCGGGACTAGCGGGCGCTACAGTGAGCAGTTCTTC. This gives the protein CAGSPGTSGRYSEQFF.

Comments on this clonotype: Mismatch with germline at one junction end may stem from a read error. The chain links TRBV19 to TRBJ2-2, with D tentatively TRBD2 (5 bases). The CDR3 is 14 amino acids. From germline, CDR1 is LNHDA and CDR2 SQIVND (reference sequence). This CDR3 reads CVSRPVEGTGELFF. The CDR3 nucleotides read TGTGTCAGTAGGCCCGTCGAGGGCACCGGGGAGCTGTTTTTT.